This T cell receptor beta chain was profiled in a study of graft-versus-host responses after intestinal transplantation. Study details: Each recipient received a multivisceral, liver-intestinal, or isolated intestinal graft. Study-level results: High graft-versus-host to host-versus-graft T cell clonal ratios marked allografts of patients with graft-donor macrochimerism. Ileal or blood samples showed some GvH clones first, and such clones were also found in recipient marrow. Early HvG declines after transplant were associated with peak circulating GvH clone levels.

Comment on this clone: The antigen is undetermined.

Some clones are missing from TCRdb's copy, which holds only in-frame ones; the method was immunoSEQ multiplex PCR. The table records some 85,000 clones, around 86% of them present only once. The clonotype originates from a human donor who was the organ donor for an intestinal transplant. The sequencing used unstimulated CD8+ T cells sorted from spleen or lymph node cells, collected before transplant.

This CDR3 is CASSHTQAMNTEAFF. CDR3 DNA sequence: TGCGCCAGCAGCCACACCCAGGCGATGAACACTGAAGCTTTCTTT. This sequence joins TRBV4-1 and TRBJ1-1; D not certain. CDR1 and CDR2 from the germline V gene are MGHRA and YSYEKL. This CDR3 is 15 amino acids long. Trimming removed 3 bases at V and 0 bases at J, with 11 bases between.